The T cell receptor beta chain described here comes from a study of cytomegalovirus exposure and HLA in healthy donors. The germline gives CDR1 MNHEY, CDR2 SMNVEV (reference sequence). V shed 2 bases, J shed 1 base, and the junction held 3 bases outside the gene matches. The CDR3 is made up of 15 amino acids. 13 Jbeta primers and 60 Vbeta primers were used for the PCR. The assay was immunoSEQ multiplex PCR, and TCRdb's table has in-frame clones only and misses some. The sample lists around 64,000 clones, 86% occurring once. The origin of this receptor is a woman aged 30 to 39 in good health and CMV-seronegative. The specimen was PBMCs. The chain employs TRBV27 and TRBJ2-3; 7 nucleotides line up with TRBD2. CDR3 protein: CASSLDTSGTDTQYF. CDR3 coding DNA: TGTGCCAGCAGTTTAGATACTAGCGGCACAGATACGCAGTATTTT.